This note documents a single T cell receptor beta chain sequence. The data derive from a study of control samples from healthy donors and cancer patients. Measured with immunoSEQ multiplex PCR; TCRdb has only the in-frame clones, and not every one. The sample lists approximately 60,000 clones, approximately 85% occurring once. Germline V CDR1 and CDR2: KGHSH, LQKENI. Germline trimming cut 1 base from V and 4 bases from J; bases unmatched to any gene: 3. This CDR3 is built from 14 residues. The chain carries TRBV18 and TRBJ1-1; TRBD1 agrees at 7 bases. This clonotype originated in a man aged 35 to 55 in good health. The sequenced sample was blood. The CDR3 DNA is TGTGCCAGCTCACCACAGGGGGCCGTCACTGAAGCTTTCTTT. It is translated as CASSPQGAVTEAFF.